This TCR beta chain was observed in a study of a mutant IDH1 vaccine in newly diagnosed glioma. Across the study: Sex among treated patients split roughly 62% male, around 40% female; mean age was approximately 40 years. Patients were pretreated with radiotherapy, temozolomide, or both, mostly both. Participants attended visit V12, the safety follow-up, at week 35, and then attended visit V13 at week 47.

Time point meaning: week 47, end of study. Vaccination comprised doses that each held 300 ug of mutant IDH1 20-mer peptide, plus topical imiquimod. Study-wide results and limits: Pseudoprogression showed no apparent link to changes in top peripheral T cell clonotypes.

Sequenced by immunoSEQ multiplex PCR; TCRdb stores in-frame clones only, minus some. The sample lists tens of thousands of clones, roughly four fifths occurring once. This clone was picked up one time. The target antigen is unknown. This TCR derives from a woman in her forties or fifties with glioma. Specimen: PBMCs, collected from a glioma patient whose treatment included an IDH1 peptide vaccine.

The CDR3 is CASSLDRAGNTIYF. The CDR3 region has the DNA TGTGCCAGTAGCCTCGACAGGGCTGGAAACACCATATATTTT. The rearrangement joins TRBV19 to TRBJ1-3; 7 bases align to TRBD1. The CDR3 consists of 14 residues. The germline V gene has CDR1 LNHDA and CDR2 SQIVND (reference sequence). Trimming at V came to 6 bases and at J to 2 bases, leaving 4 bases not matched to a gene.